This TCR beta chain was captured in a study of blood T cells in healthy people across ages. Each sample yielded at least 6.5 million isolated PBMCs. Next came a second PCR, run for about 7 to 12 cycles, which used a sample-barcoded 5' primer along with a J-beta primer mix. TCRdb itself ran the 5' RACE reads through MiXCR, one entry per CDR3 protein. The table records 1.5 million to 2 million distinct CDR3 sequences, 30% to 40% of them present only once. This TCR was sampled from a woman aged 25-40 years in good health. The sample taken for sequencing was blood.

CDR3 sequence: CASSQESELLYEQYF. The CDR3 nucleotides are TGCGCCAGCAGCCAGGAGAGCGAGTTACTTTACGAGCAGTACTTC. The chain combines TRBV4-1 with TRBJ2-7; D is uncertain. V was clipped by 3 bases and J by 4 bases, with 16 bases between them. Germline V CDR1 and CDR2: MGHRA, YSYEKL. The CDR3 length is 15 residues.